This passage covers 21 T cell receptor beta chains from one sample sequenced in a study of shared T cell receptors in the human thymus. Profiling relied on immunoSEQ multiplex PCR, and the TCRdb table lists in-frame clones only, not all of them. The data hold approximately 730,000 clones, with approximately 83% observed a single time. Another study also made use of these data, one on human thymus T cells.

Input material: thymocytes. These receptors were taken from a girl less than two years old with a congenital heart defect.

The genes are TRBV6-1 and TRBJ1-5, with 9 nucleotides matching TRBD1. The CDR3 is 16 amino acids. Trimming at V came to 4 bases and at J to 7 bases, leaving 11 bases not matched to a gene. Per germline, CDR1 MNHNS and CDR2 SASEGT. The chain's CDR3 is CASSGYRGPTRQPQHF. As DNA, the CDR3 is TGTGCCAGCAGTGGTTACAGGGGGCCTACGAGGCAGCCCCAGCATTTT.

The rearrangement links TRBV19 to TRBJ1-2; D is ambiguous. Deletions cut 3 bases from V and 5 bases from J, with 19 bases between. This CDR3 has 16 residues. CDR1 LNHDA and CDR2 SQIVND come from the germline V gene (reference sequence). The CDR3 sequence: CASSIAYGGPPYGYTF. The DNA of the CDR3 is TGTGCCAGTAGTATTGCTTACGGTGGTCCTCCTTATGGCTACACCTTC.

This chain connects TRBV5-6 to TRBJ2-1; D not resolved. Trimming took off 0 bases at V and 0 bases at J, with 10 bases between the two ends. The V gene's germline CDR1 is SGHDT and CDR2 YYEEEE. The CDR3 is made up of 16 amino acids. CDR3 nucleotides: TGTGCCAGCAGCTTGGCCGCGATCCGCTCCTACAATGAGCAGTTCTTC. Translated: CASSLAAIRSYNEQFF.

This clone was counted once. The chain carries TRBV9 and TRBJ1-1; D unclear. The CDR3 has 14 residues. The V gene lost 4 bases and the J gene lost 6 bases, with 16 bases spanning the gap. The germline CDR1 and CDR2 sequences are SGDLS and YYNGEE. This CDR3 is CASSSALGGAEAFF. DNA for the CDR3: TGTGCCAGCAGCTCAGCTCTGGGAGGAGCTGAAGCTTTCTTT.

V gene TRBV2 combines with J gene TRBJ2-5, with TRBD2 matching 9 bases. Germline CDR1 and CDR2: SNHLY and FYNNEI. The CDR3 totals 16 residues. Trimming at V came to 4 bases and at J to 6 bases, leaving 12 bases not matched to a gene. Here the CDR3 DNA reads TGTGCCAGCAGTGGATACGGGACTAGCCCCCCTAAGACCCAGTACTTC. As protein: CASSGYGTSPPKTQYF.

The chain is built from TRBV27 and TRBJ2-7, with 7 bases that match TRBD2. Germline V gene sequence: CDR1 MNHEY, CDR2 SMNVEV (reference sequence). There are 15 residues in the CDR3. V was pared by 1 base and J by 2 bases, with 5 bases of the junction left unmatched. The CDR3 spells CASSLCGGCPYEQYF. The CDR3 DNA sequence: TGTGCCAGCAGTTTATGCGGGGGTTGCCCCTACGAGCAGTACTTC.

This chain links TRBV10-3 with TRBJ1-4, with D perhaps matching TRBD1 (5 bases). CDR3 size: 13 residues. V lost 4 bases and J 11 bases, leaving 14 bases between the germline ends. Germline loops: CDR1 ENHRY, CDR2 SYGVKD. CDR3 nucleotide sequence: TGTGCCATCAGTGGTGACGCCCGGGGGAAACTGTTTTTT. Its translation is CAISGDARGKLFF.

The sample holds one count of this clone. The CDR3 DNA is TGTGCCAGCAGCGCTCGGGGGTCATATGGCTACACCTTC. Translated, it gives CASSARGSYGYTF. The gene calls are TRBV5-6 and TRBJ1-2; maybe TRBD1 (5 bases). V was shortened by 4 bases and J by 5 bases, with 12 bases between the two germline ends. This CDR3 is 13 amino acids long. CDR1 and CDR2 (germline): SGHDT, YYEEEE.

DNA for the CDR3: TGTGCCAGCAGCGTGGGCAGGGTAGGAAACACCATATATTTT. It yields the protein CASSVGRVGNTIYF. The genes are TRBV9 and TRBJ1-3; possibly TRBD1 for D (5 bases). Between the trimmed V and J ends, which lost 2 bases and 4 bases, there was a span of 10 bases. CDR1 is SGDLS and CDR2 is YYNGEE in the germline V gene. There are 14 residues in the CDR3.

This clone was seen a handful of times. V usage is TRBV7-8 and J usage is TRBJ1-2; the D is unclear. Germline CDR1 SGHVS, CDR2 FQNEAQ. This CDR3 spans 14 amino acids. The germline V and J ends were trimmed by 1 base and 4 bases, with 10 bases remaining between them. Written as DNA, the CDR3 is TGTGCCAGCAGCTTAGGGAGGAGGAGCTATGGCTACACCTTC. Residues: CASSLGRRSYGYTF. The complete variable domain, with remaining parts taken from reference TRBV7-8 and TRBJ1-2, reads GAGVSQSPRYKVAKRGQDVALRCDPISGHVSLFWYQQALGQGPEFLTYFQNEAQLDKSGLPSDRFFAERPEGSVSTLKIQRTQQEDSAVYLCASSLGRRSYGYTFGSGTRLTVV.

V gene TRBV6-1 combines with J gene TRBJ2-7; 7 nucleotides line up with TRBD1. The CDR3 spans 14 residues. With V trimmed by 4 bases and J by 3 bases, 6 bases remained unmatched. Germline CDR1 is MNHNS and CDR2 is SASEGT. CDR3 protein: CASSAPDRDYEQYF. The CDR3 DNA reads as TGTGCCAGCAGTGCTCCCGACAGGGACTACGAGCAGTACTTC.

The rearrangement joins TRBV6-5 to TRBJ1-1, with a tentative D call TRBD1 (6 bases). Per the germline V gene, CDR1 is MNHEY and CDR2 is SVGAGI. The CDR3 covers 14 residues. V gave up 7 bases and J gave up 4 bases, with 16 bases separating them. The CDR3 reads CASTEGGASTEAFF. The CDR3 nucleotides read TGTGCCAGCACCGAAGGGGGGGCGAGCACTGAAGCTTTCTTT.

This sequence joins TRBV4-1 and TRBJ2-2; 8 bases align to TRBD2. J was trimmed by 3 bases and V by 1 base; bases with no gene match: 7. The CDR3 contains 17 residues. Germline V gene lookup returns CDR1 MGHRA and CDR2 YSYEKL. The CDR3 sequence: CASSQAGGRWDTGELFF. For the CDR3, the DNA is TGCGCCAGCAGCCAAGCGGGGGGGCGGTGGGACACCGGGGAGCTGTTTTTT.

This clone has just one count. The rearrangement uses TRBV7-8 and TRBJ2-7; TRBD2 aligns across 7 bases. Germline CDR1 reads SGHVS; CDR2 reads FQNEAQ. This CDR3 has 15 residues. V was clipped by 2 bases and J by 4 bases; unmatched bases: 8. The CDR3 here is CASSLYGRGGYEQYF. The CDR3 DNA reads TGTGCCAGCAGCTTATATGGGAGGGGTGGGTACGAGCAGTACTTC. The full variable domain, with the rest looked up from reference TRBV7-8 and TRBJ2-7, is GAGVSQSPRYKVAKRGQDVALRCDPISGHVSLFWYQQALGQGPEFLTYFQNEAQLDKSGLPSDRFFAERPEGSVSTLKIQRTQQEDSAVYLCASSLYGRGGYEQYFGPGTRLTVT.

The chain uses TRBV28 and TRBJ2-3; D may be TRBD2 (5 bases). CDR1 is MDHEN, CDR2 SYDVKM, per germline. V was cut by 2 bases and J by 0 bases, with 15 bases left in between. The CDR3 loop spans 17 amino acids. CDR3 sequence: CASSLPTKEVSTDTQYF. In DNA, the CDR3 is TGTGCCAGCAGTTTACCGACTAAAGAGGTTAGCACAGATACGCAGTATTTT.

The chain employs TRBV7-9 and TRBJ2-7; D is possibly TRBD2 (7 bases). This CDR3 is built from 17 residues. Germline CDR1 and CDR2: SEHNR and FQNEAQ (reference sequence). V was cut by 2 bases and J by 4 bases, with 21 bases left in between. DNA for the CDR3: TGTGCCAGCAGCTTATCTGGGGGGGGCAGGATGAGTTACGAGCAGTACTTC. Translation: CASSLSGGGRMSYEQYF.

The sample holds one count of this clone. The chain links TRBV11-2 to TRBJ2-5; 9 bases line up with TRBD1. Germline V gene lookup returns CDR1 SGHAT and CDR2 FQNNGV. This CDR3 region has 15 residues. Trimming at V came to 5 bases and at J to 2 bases, leaving 6 bases not matched to a gene. This CDR3 is CASSPDRGGQETQYF. CDR3 nucleotide sequence: TGTGCCAGCAGCCCGGACAGGGGAGGTCAAGAGACCCAGTACTTC.

The chain has TRBV14 and TRBJ1-1; D not resolved. Trimming removed 2 bases from V and 3 bases from J, with 10 bases in between. The CDR3 totals 14 residues. The germline V gene encodes CDR1 SGHDN and CDR2 FVKESK. Here the CDR3 DNA reads TGTGCCAGCAGCCAAAAGAGAACGTACACTGAAGCTTTCTTT. It specifies CASSQKRTYTEAFF. The full variable domain, with the rest looked up from reference TRBV14 and TRBJ1-1, is EAGVTQFPSHSVIEKGQTVTLRCDPISGHDNLYWYRRVMGKEIKFLLHFVKESKQDESGMPNNRFLAERTGGTYSTLKVQPAELEDSGVYFCASSQKRTYTEAFFGQGTRLTVV.

A few counts support this clone. This chain uses TRBV5-8 with TRBJ1-2; TRBD1 agrees at 8 bases. The CDR3 has 14 amino acids. Germline V gene sequence: CDR1 SGHTS, CDR2 YDEGEE. Unmatched junction bases numbered 7, after V lost 4 bases and J lost 5 bases. This chain's CDR3 is CASSHPTGVYGYTF. The CDR3 DNA sequence: TGTGCCAGCAGCCATCCGACAGGGGTTTATGGCTACACCTTC.

J is TRBJ1-1 and V is TRBV5-1, with D possibly TRBD1 on 5 matching bases. This CDR3 region has 15 residues. Trimming removed 6 bases from V and 0 bases from J, with 15 bases in between. Germline CDR1 SGHRS, CDR2 YFSETQ. Written as DNA, the CDR3 is TGCGCCAGCACCACGGGGGTGTCCATGAACACTGAAGCTTTCTTT. Translated: CASTTGVSMNTEAFF.

This clone was counted once. The chain recombines TRBV4-3 with TRBJ1-2; D possibly corresponds to TRBD1 (5 bases). The V end was cut by 1 base, the J end by 6 bases, with 18 bases between. CDR3 length: 16 amino acids. Germline values: CDR1 LGHNA, CDR2 YSLEER. The CDR3 reads CASSQGSGRVWDGYTF. CDR3 nucleotide sequence: TGCGCCAGCAGCCAAGGGTCAGGGAGGGTTTGGGATGGCTACACCTTC.